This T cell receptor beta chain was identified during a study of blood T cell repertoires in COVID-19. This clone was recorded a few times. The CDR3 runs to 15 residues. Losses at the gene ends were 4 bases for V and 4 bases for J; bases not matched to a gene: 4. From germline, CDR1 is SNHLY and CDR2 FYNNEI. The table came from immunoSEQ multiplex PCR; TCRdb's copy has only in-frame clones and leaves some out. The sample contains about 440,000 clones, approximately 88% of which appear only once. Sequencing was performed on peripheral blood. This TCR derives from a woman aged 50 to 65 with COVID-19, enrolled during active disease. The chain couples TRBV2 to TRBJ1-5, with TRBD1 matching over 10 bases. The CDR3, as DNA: TGTGCCAGCAGTGTGATGGACAGGGGGAATCAGCCCCAGCATTTT. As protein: CASSVMDRGNQPQHF.